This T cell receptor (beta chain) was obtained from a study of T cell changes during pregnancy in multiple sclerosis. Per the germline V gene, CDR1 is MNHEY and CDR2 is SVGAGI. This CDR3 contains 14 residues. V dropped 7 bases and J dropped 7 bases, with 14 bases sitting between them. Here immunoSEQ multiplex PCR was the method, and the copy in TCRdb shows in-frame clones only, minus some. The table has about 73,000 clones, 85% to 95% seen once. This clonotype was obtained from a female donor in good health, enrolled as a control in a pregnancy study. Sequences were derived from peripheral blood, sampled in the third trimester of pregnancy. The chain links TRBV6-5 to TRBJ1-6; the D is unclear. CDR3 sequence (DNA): TGTGCCAGCACCAACGGGGTGCGAAATTCACCCCTCCACTTT. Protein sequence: CASTNGVRNSPLHF.